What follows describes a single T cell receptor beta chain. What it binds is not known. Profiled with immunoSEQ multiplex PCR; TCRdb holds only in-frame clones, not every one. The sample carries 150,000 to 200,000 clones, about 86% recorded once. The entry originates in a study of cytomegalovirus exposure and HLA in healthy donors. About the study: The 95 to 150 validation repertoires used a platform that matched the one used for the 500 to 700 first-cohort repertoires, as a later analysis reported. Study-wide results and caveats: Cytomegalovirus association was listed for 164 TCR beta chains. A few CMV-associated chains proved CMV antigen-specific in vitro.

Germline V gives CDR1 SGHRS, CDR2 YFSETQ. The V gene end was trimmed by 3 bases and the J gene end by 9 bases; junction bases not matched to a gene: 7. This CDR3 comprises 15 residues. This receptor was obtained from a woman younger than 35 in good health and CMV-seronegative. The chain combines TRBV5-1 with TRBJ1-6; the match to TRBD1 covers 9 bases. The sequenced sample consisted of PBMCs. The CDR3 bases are TGCGCCAGCAGCTCCACAGGGGGCAGGGGTTCACCCCTCCACTTT. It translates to CASSSTGGRGSPLHF.